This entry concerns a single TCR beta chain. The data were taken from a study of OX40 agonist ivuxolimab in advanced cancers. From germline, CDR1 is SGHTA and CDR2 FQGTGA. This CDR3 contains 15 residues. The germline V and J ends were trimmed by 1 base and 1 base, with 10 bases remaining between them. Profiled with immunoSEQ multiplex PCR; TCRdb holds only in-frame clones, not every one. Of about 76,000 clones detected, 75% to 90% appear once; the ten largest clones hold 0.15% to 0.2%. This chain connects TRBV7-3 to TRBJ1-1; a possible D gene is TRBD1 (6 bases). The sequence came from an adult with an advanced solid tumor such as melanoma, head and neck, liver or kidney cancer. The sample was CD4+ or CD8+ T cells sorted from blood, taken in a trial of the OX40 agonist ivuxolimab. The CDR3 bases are TGTGCCAGCAGCTTAAGACAGGCATGGAACACTGAAGCTTTCTTT. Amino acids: CASSLRQAWNTEAFF.